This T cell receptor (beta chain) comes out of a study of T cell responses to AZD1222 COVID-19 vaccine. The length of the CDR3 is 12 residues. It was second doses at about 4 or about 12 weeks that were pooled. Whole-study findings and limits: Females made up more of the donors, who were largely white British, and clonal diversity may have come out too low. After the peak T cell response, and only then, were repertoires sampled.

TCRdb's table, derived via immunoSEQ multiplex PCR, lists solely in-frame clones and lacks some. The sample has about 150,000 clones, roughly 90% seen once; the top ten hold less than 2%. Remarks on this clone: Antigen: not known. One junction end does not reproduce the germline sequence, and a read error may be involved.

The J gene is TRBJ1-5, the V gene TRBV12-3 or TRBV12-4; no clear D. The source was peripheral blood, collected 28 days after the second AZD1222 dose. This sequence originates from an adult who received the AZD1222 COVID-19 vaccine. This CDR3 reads CASSSAGTSPLF. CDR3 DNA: TGTGCCAGCAGTAGTGCGGGCACATCCCCCTTGTTT.